This entry lists 6 T cell receptor beta chains sequenced from one sample in a study of blood T cell repertoires in COVID-19. Generated by immunoSEQ multiplex PCR, the TCRdb table keeps only in-frame clones and is missing some. The table shows roughly 100,000 clones, with roughly nine tenths occurring only once. Source material: peripheral blood. The receptors originated from a human donor in a cohort sampled during active COVID-19.

The chain carries TRBV3-1 (or the pseudogene TRBV3-2) and TRBJ2-2, with D perhaps TRBD1 (5 bases). The V gene lost 1 base and the J gene lost 1 base, with 22 bases spanning the gap. CDR1 LGHDT and CDR2 YNNKEL come from the germline V gene (reference sequence). This CDR3 comprises 20 residues. CDR3 region: CASSQVNRRWGTLNTGELFF. DNA for the CDR3: TGTGCCAGCAGCCAAGTTAATCGGAGATGGGGCACTTTGAACACCGGGGAGCTGTTTTTT.

V gene TRBV11-2 combines with J gene TRBJ1-1; D is perhaps TRBD1 (5 bases). The CDR3 is 15 amino acids. Germline V gene sequence: CDR1 SGHAT, CDR2 FQNNGV. Trimming removed 4 bases from V and 0 bases from J, with 12 bases in between. CDR3 DNA sequence: TGTGCCAGCAGCTCGCGAGGACAAATGAACACTGAAGCTTTCTTT. It translates to CASSSRGQMNTEAFF.

This chain links TRBV6-5 with TRBJ2-3, with D tentatively TRBD1 (5 bases). With 7 bases removed from V and 5 bases from J, the gap between germline ends came to 16 bases. The germline gives CDR1 MNHEY, CDR2 SVGAGI. This CDR3 spans 14 amino acids. The CDR3 DNA is TGTGCCAGCATAGTTGGCAGGGCGGTAGATACGCAGTATTTT. Its protein product is CASIVGRAVDTQYF.

The chain couples TRBV28 to TRBJ1-4; 8 bases align to TRBD1. The CDR3 loop spans 15 amino acids. V lost 5 bases and J lost 5; bases outside the gene matches: 7. Germline V lookup: CDR1 MDHEN, CDR2 SYDVKM. CDR3 loop: CASSRTTGANEKLFF. The CDR3 region has the DNA TGTGCCAGCAGTCGCACGACAGGGGCAAATGAAAAACTGTTTTTT.

The chain employs TRBV2 and TRBJ1-5, with D tentatively TRBD1 (5 bases). Germline lookup yields CDR1 SNHLY and CDR2 FYNNEI. Trimming removed 3 bases from V and 6 bases from J, with 15 bases in between. The CDR3 consists of 15 residues. CDR3 sequence reads: CASSEGQGWSQPQHF. CDR3 in DNA: TGTGCCAGCAGTGAGGGGCAGGGATGGAGTCAGCCCCAGCATTTT.

This chain uses TRBV25-1 with TRBJ2-3, with TRBD1 identical over 8 bases. The J segment lost 4 bases and the V segment lost 4 bases, leaving 7 bases of the junction unmatched. There are 15 residues in the CDR3. Germline V lookup: CDR1 MGHDK, CDR2 SYGVNS. CDR3 loop: CASSASGQAPDTQYF. Here the CDR3 DNA reads TGTGCCAGCAGTGCATCGGGACAGGCCCCAGATACGCAGTATTTT.